This TCR beta chain was identified in a study of T cell changes during pregnancy in multiple sclerosis. The CDR3 consists of 13 residues. The germline V and J ends were trimmed by 5 bases and 4 bases, with 9 bases remaining between them. Germline CDR1 is SGHTA and CDR2 is FQGNSA. Data came from immunoSEQ multiplex PCR; TCRdb stores just in-frame clones and leaves some out. The sample lists 60,000 or so clones; around nine tenths were seen once. This sequence originates from a human donor whose cells served as feeder cells for cultures in a pregnancy study. The sample comprised peripheral blood from another person, used as feeder cells. The V and J genes are TRBV7-2 and TRBJ1-5; D call uncertain. CDR3 sequence: CASSPRRNQPQHF. The DNA of the CDR3 is TGTGCCAGCAGCCCCCGGAGGAATCAGCCCCAGCATTTT.